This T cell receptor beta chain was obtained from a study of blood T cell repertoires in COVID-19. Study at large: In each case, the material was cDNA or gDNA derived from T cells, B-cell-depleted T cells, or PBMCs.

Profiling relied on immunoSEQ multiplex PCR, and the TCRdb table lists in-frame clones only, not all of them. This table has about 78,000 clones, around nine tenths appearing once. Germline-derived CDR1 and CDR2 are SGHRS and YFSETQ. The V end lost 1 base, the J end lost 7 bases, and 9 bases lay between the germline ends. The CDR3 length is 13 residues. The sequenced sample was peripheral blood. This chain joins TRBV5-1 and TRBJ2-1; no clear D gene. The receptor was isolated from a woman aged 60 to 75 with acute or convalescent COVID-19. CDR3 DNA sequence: TGCGCCAGCAGCTTGTCGGAGCTGAATGAGCAGTTCTTC. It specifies CASSLSELNEQFF.